This T cell receptor (beta chain) was recovered during a study of CD8 T cells in Susac syndrome. Random hexamers primed reverse transcription of about 0.45 to 1 ug RNA. Amplification of TCR beta CDR3 by immunoSEQ multiplex PCR spanned 54 Vbeta and 13 Jbeta. TCRdb ran MiXCR on the immunoSEQ multiplex PCR reads and lists one entry per CDR3 protein. The data contain 50,000 or so distinct CDR3 sequences, 93% of them singletons. Per germline, CDR1 SGHVS and CDR2 FQNEAQ. Between the trimmed V and J ends, which lost 3 bases and 1 base, there was a span of 6 bases. The CDR3 sequence is 13 residues long. The multiple sclerosis controls were treatment-naive patients, and their relapsing-remitting disease was stable or active.

The origin of this receptor is a human donor with multiple sclerosis. V gene TRBV7-8 combines with J gene TRBJ1-1; D is unclear. The sequencing input was CD8+ T cells from PBMCs. The CDR3 spells CASSLWSNTEAFF. CDR3 DNA: TGTGCCAGCAGCTTGTGGTCGAACACTGAAGCTTTCTTT.